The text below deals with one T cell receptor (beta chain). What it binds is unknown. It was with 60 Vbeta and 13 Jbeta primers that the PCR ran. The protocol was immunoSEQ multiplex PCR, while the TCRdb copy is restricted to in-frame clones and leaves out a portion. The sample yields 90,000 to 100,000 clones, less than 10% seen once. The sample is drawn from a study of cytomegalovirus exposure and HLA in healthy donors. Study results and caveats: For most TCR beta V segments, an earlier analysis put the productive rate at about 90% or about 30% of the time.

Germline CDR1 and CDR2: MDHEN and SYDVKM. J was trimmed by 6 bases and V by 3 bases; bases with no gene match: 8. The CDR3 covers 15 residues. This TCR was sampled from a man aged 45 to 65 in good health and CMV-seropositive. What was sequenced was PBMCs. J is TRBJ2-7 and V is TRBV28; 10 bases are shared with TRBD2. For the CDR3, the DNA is TGTGCCAGCAGTTTTCGACTAGCGGGTCGCCGCGAGCAGTACTTC. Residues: CASSFRLAGRREQYF.